Listed below are T cell receptor beta chains from one sample, sequenced in a study of CD8+ T cells in alopecia areata. Using immunoSEQ multiplex PCR, the repertoire was profiled, and TCRdb retains in-frame clones only, with some absent. Of approximately 150,000 clones in the sample, about three fifths were seen once. Sequenced material: CD4+ T cells sorted from blood. Receptors were obtained from a human donor in good health. The CDR3 runs from the conserved cysteine through the conserved F or W. The D gene is left open where the match is weak. A row's size may be missing; if present it is once, few, many or a size class.

v_call,j_call,clone_size,d_call,cdr3_nt,cdr3_aa
TRBV5-1,TRBJ2-2,.,.,TGCGCCAGCAGCCAAATACTAGGCCCCGGGGAGCTGTTTTTT,CASSQILGPGELFF
TRBV5-1,TRBJ2-1,.,TRBD2,TGCGCCAGCAGCTTAACTAGCGGGAGCCCCAATGAGCAGTTCTTC,CASSLTSGSPNEQFF
TRBV30,TRBJ2-2,.,.,TGTGCCTGGAGTGTACATGTGCCCGGGGAGCTGTTTTTT,CAWSVHVPGELFF
TRBV11-2,TRBJ2-1,few,.,TGTGCCAGCAGCTTCATAGGAAGGGCGGACAATGAGCAGTTCTTC,CASSFIGRADNEQFF
TRBV5-1,TRBJ2-7,once,.,TGCGCCAGCACCCAGTCGTCCCCCTACTACGAGCAGTACTTC,CASTQSSPYYEQYF
TRBV7-9,TRBJ1-2,.,.,TGTGCCAGCAGCTTGTCGGATGGCTACACCTTC,CASSLSDGYTF
TRBV29-1,TRBJ1-3,few,.,TGCAGCGTTGAACTAGCCCCAGGGGCTGGAAACACCATATATTTT,CSVELAPGAGNTIYF
TRBV29-1,TRBJ1-1,.,.,TGCAGCGTTGGCAGGGGAAATAATGCTGAAGCTTTCTTT,CSVGRGNNAEAFF
TRBV7-2,TRBJ2-1,.,TRBD1,TGTGCCAGCAGCTTGGACAGGGCCTCCAATGAGCAGTTCTTC,CASSLDRASNEQFF
TRBV18,TRBJ2-3,few,TRBD2,TGTGCCAGCTCACCACCTCCGGGGGGAGATACGCAGTATTTT,CASSPPPGGDTQYF
TRBV5-1,TRBJ2-7,.,TRBD2,TGCGCCAGCAGCTTGCTTGCGGGAGGAACACCCGAGCAGTACTTC,CASSLLAGGTPEQYF